The rows below give T cell receptor beta chains drawn from one sample of a study of cytomegalovirus exposure and HLA in healthy donors. The table came from immunoSEQ multiplex PCR; TCRdb's copy has only in-frame clones and leaves some out. The data contain roughly 150,000 clones, about 74% of them seen just once; the ten biggest clones take up 3% to 3.5%. The sample consisted of PBMCs. The receptors derive from a male donor in good health and CMV-seronegative. Each CDR3 is given with its conserved first and last residue.

v_gene: TRBV10-3; CDR3aa: CAISRTGEAGNTIYF
v_gene: TRBV7-2; CDR3aa: CASSLFVAGEVADTQYF
v_gene: TRBV6-5; CDR3aa: CASSYSDYSNQPQHF
v_gene: TRBV7-2; CDR3aa: CASSPQQGQRNSPLHF
v_gene: TRBV5-4; CDR3aa: CASSLEPTGGGYEQFF
v_gene: TRBV5-1; CDR3aa: CASSSGLAGYDTQYF
v_gene: TRBV9; CDR3aa: CASSTSRDASSYEQYF
v_gene: TRBV5-1; CDR3aa: CASSLVGGSYEQYF
v_gene: TRBV5-1; CDR3aa: CASSLSGTASYEQYF
v_gene: TRBV28; CDR3aa: CASIYSRGRTYGYTF
v_gene: TRBV11-2; CDR3aa: CASSLGAGPNTEAFF
v_gene: TRBV7-2; CDR3aa: CASSFDRDTGELFF
v_gene: TRBV18; CDR3aa: CASSPPWGGATDTQYF